Listed below are T cell receptor beta chains from one sample, sequenced in a study of T cell repertoires in cytomegalovirus infection. These receptors have no known antigen. TCRdb re-analysed the reads in MiXCR, keeping a single row per CDR3 protein. The sample holds approximately 910,000 distinct CDR3 sequences; 30% to 40% are singletons and the top ten take roughly an eighth. This sample comprised cultured CD8+ T cells from PBMCs, obtained from culture after CMV antigen stimulation. The receptors shown here come from a human donor in good health (CMV status not recorded). Some clones in this sample may be carry-over from other donors' samples. The CDR3 runs from the conserved cysteine through the conserved F or W. D genes are given only for firm matches. The size of a clone is reported for some rows only, either as once, few or many, or as a class for expanded clones.

CDR3aa: CASSVGTLGYEQYF
CDR3nt: TGTGCCAGCAGCGTCGGGACATTGGGCTACGAGCAGTACTTC
len: 14
d_gene: NA
abundance: NA
v_gene: TRBV7-9
j_gene: TRBJ2-7

CDR3aa: CASSLGAGRPQHF
CDR3nt: TGTGCCAGCAGTTTAGGTGCGGGACGGCCCCAGCATTTT
len: 13
d_gene: NA
abundance: NA
v_gene: TRBV27
j_gene: TRBJ1-5

CDR3aa: CASSLSDTSRGYGYTF
CDR3nt: TGTGCCAGCAGCTTATCCGACACTTCCCGGGGATATGGCTACACCTTC
len: 16
d_gene: NA
abundance: NA
v_gene: TRBV7-2
j_gene: TRBJ1-2

CDR3aa: CASSPWEGGYTF
CDR3nt: TGTGCCAGCAGTCCCTGGGAGGGAGGCTACACCTTC
len: 12
d_gene: NA
abundance: many
v_gene: TRBV6-1
j_gene: TRBJ1-2

CDR3aa: CATRNMGQGSQETQYF
CDR3nt: TGTGCCACCAGAAACATGGGACAGGGGTCACAAGAGACCCAGTACTTC
len: 16
d_gene: TRBD1
abundance: NA
v_gene: TRBV15
j_gene: TRBJ2-5

CDR3aa: CASSYNWAPPNEQYF
CDR3nt: TGTGCCAGCAGTTATAATTGGGCCCCACCGAACGAGCAGTACTTC
len: 15
d_gene: NA
abundance: NA
v_gene: TRBV6-5
j_gene: TRBJ2-7

CDR3aa: CASSEVSRGDNEQFF
CDR3nt: TGTGCCAGCAGTGAGGTCAGCCGAGGGGACAATGAGCAGTTCTTC
len: 15
d_gene: NA
abundance: NA
v_gene: TRBV6-1
j_gene: TRBJ2-1

CDR3aa: CANAGGPTDTQYF
CDR3nt: TGTGCCAACGCGGGGGGGCCTACAGATACGCAGTATTTT
len: 13
d_gene: TRBD2
abundance: many
v_gene: TRBV12-3/TRBV12-4
j_gene: TRBJ2-3

CDR3aa: CTSSPRTGLSQDTQYF
CDR3nt: TGTACCAGCAGCCCTAGGACAGGGCTTAGTCAAGATACGCAGTATTTT
len: 16
d_gene: TRBD1
abundance: NA
v_gene: TRBV7-9
j_gene: TRBJ2-3

CDR3aa: CASSPVAGVKGTEAFF
CDR3nt: TGTGCCAGCAGCCCAGTGGCAGGGGTCAAAGGGACTGAAGCTTTCTTT
len: 16
d_gene: NA
abundance: many
v_gene: TRBV7-9
j_gene: TRBJ1-1

CDR3aa: CASSLAGGALGTDTQYF
CDR3nt: TGTGCCAGCAGCTTAGCAGGCGGTGCCTTAGGCACAGATACGCAGTATTTT
len: 17
d_gene: NA
abundance: many
v_gene: TRBV7-2
j_gene: TRBJ2-3

CDR3aa: CASNRPPDTQYF
CDR3nt: TGTGCCAGTAATCGGCCGCCAGATACGCAGTATTTT
len: 12
d_gene: NA
abundance: NA
v_gene: TRBV19
j_gene: TRBJ2-3

CDR3aa: CASRTRLAGGPNEPDTQYF
CDR3nt: TGTGCCAGCAGGACGAGACTAGCGGGGGGGCCGAATGAACCAGATACGCAGTATTTT
len: 19
d_gene: TRBD2
abundance: few
v_gene: TRBV6-2/TRBV6-3
j_gene: TRBJ2-3

CDR3aa: CASREGGTDTQYF
CDR3nt: TGTGCCAGCCGCGAAGGGGGTACAGATACGCAGTATTTT
len: 13
d_gene: NA
abundance: many
v_gene: TRBV7-2
j_gene: TRBJ2-3

CDR3aa: CASSQDTGASGANVLTF
CDR3nt: TGCGCCAGCAGCCAAGACACAGGGGCCTCTGGGGCCAACGTCCTGACTTTC
len: 17
d_gene: TRBD1
abundance: NA
v_gene: TRBV4-3
j_gene: TRBJ2-6

CDR3aa: CASSFFWQKNTEAFF
CDR3nt: TGTGCCAGCAGTTTTTTTTGGCAGAAAAACACTGAAGCTTTCTTT
len: 15
d_gene: NA
abundance: NA
v_gene: TRBV12-3/TRBV12-4
j_gene: TRBJ1-1

CDR3aa: CSAIGVPYNEQFF
CDR3nt: TGCAGTGCTATAGGGGTCCCCTACAATGAGCAGTTCTTC
len: 13
d_gene: NA
abundance: few
v_gene: TRBV20-1
j_gene: TRBJ2-1

CDR3aa: CASSTTDYGYTF
CDR3nt: TGTGCCAGCAGTACAACGGATTATGGCTACACCTTC
len: 12
d_gene: NA
abundance: NA
v_gene: TRBV6-5
j_gene: TRBJ1-2

CDR3aa: CASSLGQMKTDTQYF
CDR3nt: TGTGCCAGCAGCTTAGGACAGATGAAGACAGATACGCAGTATTTT
len: 15
d_gene: NA
abundance: many
v_gene: TRBV7-6
j_gene: TRBJ2-3

CDR3aa: CASSHPRSPLAGGSTDTQYF
CDR3nt: TGTGCCAGCAGCCATCCTCGTTCCCCCCTAGCGGGGGGGAGCACAGATACGCAGTATTTT
len: 20
d_gene: TRBD2
abundance: once
v_gene: TRBV4-2
j_gene: TRBJ2-3

CDR3aa: CASRPGGNYGYTF
CDR3nt: TGTGCCAGCAGACCCGGCGGTAACTATGGCTACACCTTC
len: 13
d_gene: NA
abundance: many
v_gene: TRBV12-3/TRBV12-4
j_gene: TRBJ1-2

CDR3aa: CASSLPQGAHTEAFF
CDR3nt: TGTGCCAGCAGCTTACCCCAGGGGGCCCACACTGAAGCTTTCTTT
len: 15
d_gene: TRBD1
abundance: few
v_gene: TRBV11-1
j_gene: TRBJ1-1

CDR3aa: CASSYTAPGELFF
CDR3nt: TGTGCCAGCAGTTACACAGCGCCCGGGGAGCTGTTTTTT
len: 13
d_gene: NA
abundance: NA
v_gene: TRBV6-2/TRBV6-3
j_gene: TRBJ2-2

CDR3aa: CSARDKGLNYNEQFF
CDR3nt: TGCAGTGCTAGAGATAAGGGACTGAACTACAATGAGCAGTTCTTC
len: 15
d_gene: NA
abundance: NA
v_gene: TRBV20-1
j_gene: TRBJ2-1

CDR3aa: CASSQDWGGSGNTIYF
CDR3nt: TGCGCCAGCAGCCAAGATTGGGGGGGCTCTGGAAACACCATATATTTT
len: 16
d_gene: NA
abundance: NA
v_gene: TRBV4-1
j_gene: TRBJ1-3

CDR3aa: CASSSELVDEQFF
CDR3nt: TGTGCCAGCAGTTCAGAGCTCGTCGATGAGCAGTTCTTC
len: 13
d_gene: NA
abundance: NA
v_gene: TRBV6-6
j_gene: TRBJ2-1

CDR3aa: CASSWGTAGSTQYF
CDR3nt: TGTGCCAGCAGCTGGGGGACCGCCGGGAGCACCCAGTACTTC
len: 14
d_gene: NA
abundance: many
v_gene: TRBV7-2
j_gene: TRBJ2-5

CDR3aa: CASSPQDRLGDGELFF
CDR3nt: TGTGCCAGCAGCCCTCAGGACAGGCTGGGGGACGGGGAGCTGTTTTTT
len: 16
d_gene: TRBD1
abundance: once
v_gene: TRBV12-3/TRBV12-4
j_gene: TRBJ2-2

CDR3aa: CASAPWQGGTGELFF
CDR3nt: TGTGCCAGCGCCCCCTGGCAGGGCGGAACCGGGGAGCTGTTTTTT
len: 15
d_gene: NA
abundance: NA
v_gene: TRBV2
j_gene: TRBJ2-2

CDR3aa: CASKRSYEQYF
CDR3nt: TGCGCCAGCAAGAGGAGCTACGAGCAGTACTTC
len: 11
d_gene: NA
abundance: many
v_gene: TRBV5-1
j_gene: TRBJ2-7

CDR3aa: CASSLVMGRIDSPLHF
CDR3nt: TGTGCCAGCAGCTTAGTAATGGGGCGAATTGATTCACCCCTCCACTTT
len: 16
d_gene: NA
abundance: many
v_gene: TRBV7-2
j_gene: TRBJ1-6

CDR3aa: CASSSVGFGTEAFF
CDR3nt: TGTGCCAGCAGTAGCGTCGGGTTTGGCACTGAAGCTTTCTTT
len: 14
d_gene: NA
abundance: few
v_gene: TRBV12-3/TRBV12-4
j_gene: TRBJ1-1

CDR3aa: CASSLLGRNSGANVLTF
CDR3nt: TGTGCCAGCAGTTTATTGGGCAGGAACTCTGGGGCCAACGTCCTGACTTTC
len: 17
d_gene: NA
abundance: NA
v_gene: TRBV27
j_gene: TRBJ2-6

CDR3aa: CASSLVRTPGEQYF
CDR3nt: TGTGCCAGCAGCTTAGTAAGGACCCCTGGGGAGCAGTACTTC
len: 14
d_gene: NA
abundance: many
v_gene: TRBV7-8
j_gene: TRBJ2-7

CDR3aa: CASSAPTGGLGSPLHF
CDR3nt: TGTGCCAGCAGTGCTCCGACAGGGGGCTTAGGCTCACCCCTCCACTTT
len: 16
d_gene: TRBD1
abundance: NA
v_gene: TRBV6-5
j_gene: TRBJ1-6

CDR3aa: CASFTGSGTGELFF
CDR3nt: TGTGCCAGCTTTACGGGGTCTGGCACCGGGGAGCTGTTTTTT
len: 14
d_gene: NA
abundance: NA
v_gene: TRBV2
j_gene: TRBJ2-2

CDR3aa: CASSYEHPPRLLNTEAFF
CDR3nt: TGTGCCAGCAGTTACGAACATCCTCCCAGGCTACTGAACACTGAAGCTTTCTTT
len: 18
d_gene: NA
abundance: few
v_gene: TRBV6-6
j_gene: TRBJ1-1

CDR3aa: CSVRQGSSSEAFF
CDR3nt: TGCAGCGTACGACAGGGAAGTAGCTCTGAAGCTTTCTTT
len: 13
d_gene: TRBD1
abundance: NA
v_gene: TRBV29-1
j_gene: TRBJ1-1

CDR3aa: CASSIVPGTAQPQHF
CDR3nt: TGTGCCAGTAGTATAGTCCCTGGGACAGCTCAGCCCCAGCATTTT
len: 15
d_gene: TRBD1
abundance: NA
v_gene: TRBV19
j_gene: TRBJ1-5

CDR3aa: CSARPDRGTEAFF
CDR3nt: TGCAGTGCTAGACCTGACAGGGGCACTGAAGCTTTCTTT
len: 13
d_gene: TRBD1
abundance: NA
v_gene: TRBV20-1
j_gene: TRBJ1-1

CDR3aa: CASSYPEDEAFF
CDR3nt: TGTGCCAGCAGTTATCCCGAAGATGAAGCTTTCTTT
len: 12
d_gene: NA
abundance: once
v_gene: TRBV6-6
j_gene: TRBJ1-1

CDR3aa: CASGDPSRNTEAFF
CDR3nt: TGTGCCAGCGGAGATCCGTCTCGGAACACTGAAGCTTTCTTT
len: 14
d_gene: NA
abundance: NA
v_gene: TRBV9
j_gene: TRBJ1-1

CDR3aa: CASSSAGGAISGANVLTF
CDR3nt: TGTGCTAGCAGCTCCGCGGGGGGGGCCATCTCTGGGGCCAACGTCCTGACTTTC
len: 18
d_gene: TRBD2
abundance: few
v_gene: TRBV7-7
j_gene: TRBJ2-6

CDR3aa: CATHPGTEAFF
CDR3nt: TGTGCCACCCATCCAGGGACTGAAGCTTTCTTT
len: 11
d_gene: NA
abundance: NA
v_gene: TRBV6-5
j_gene: TRBJ1-1

CDR3aa: CAISESRVTEAFF
CDR3nt: TGTGCCATCAGTGAGTCCAGGGTTACTGAAGCTTTCTTT
len: 13
d_gene: NA
abundance: few
v_gene: TRBV10-3
j_gene: TRBJ1-1

CDR3aa: CASSYSGLNQPQHF
CDR3nt: TGTGCCAGCAGTTACTCAGGCCTCAATCAGCCCCAGCATTTT
len: 14
d_gene: NA
abundance: NA
v_gene: TRBV6-6
j_gene: TRBJ1-5

CDR3aa: CASSLGDGGYEQYF
CDR3nt: TGCGCCAGCAGCTTGGGGGATGGGGGTTACGAGCAGTACTTC
len: 14
d_gene: NA
abundance: NA
v_gene: TRBV5-1
j_gene: TRBJ2-7

CDR3aa: CASSTGTGLQQTQYF
CDR3nt: TGTGCCAGCAGTACCGGGACAGGGCTCCAACAGACCCAGTACTTC
len: 15
d_gene: TRBD1
abundance: NA
v_gene: TRBV12-3/TRBV12-4
j_gene: TRBJ2-5

CDR3aa: CASSPQSGERSYNEQFF
CDR3nt: TGTGCCAGCAGCCCCCAGAGCGGGGAACGCTCCTACAATGAGCAGTTCTTC
len: 17
d_gene: TRBD2
abundance: NA
v_gene: TRBV27
j_gene: TRBJ2-1

CDR3aa: CASSYPKDPTGNSYEQYF
CDR3nt: TGTGCCAGCAGTTACCCTAAAGATCCGACAGGGAACTCCTACGAGCAGTACTTC
len: 18
d_gene: TRBD1
abundance: few
v_gene: TRBV6-6
j_gene: TRBJ2-7

CDR3aa: CASSWDNLNEQFF
CDR3nt: TGTGCCAGTAGTTGGGACAACCTCAATGAGCAGTTCTTC
len: 13
d_gene: NA
abundance: NA
v_gene: TRBV19
j_gene: TRBJ2-1

CDR3aa: CASTGTSASTGELFF
CDR3nt: TGTGCCAGCACCGGGACTAGCGCTAGCACCGGGGAGCTGTTTTTT
len: 15
d_gene: TRBD2
abundance: many
v_gene: TRBV7-6
j_gene: TRBJ2-2

CDR3aa: CASSPVEGAKLEQYF
CDR3nt: TGTGCCAGCAGCCCAGTCGAGGGGGCGAAACTCGAGCAGTACTTC
len: 15
d_gene: TRBD1
abundance: NA
v_gene: TRBV7-8
j_gene: TRBJ2-7

CDR3aa: CASSTFRDEETQYF
CDR3nt: TGTGCCAGCAGTACATTCCGGGACGAAGAGACCCAGTACTTC
len: 14
d_gene: NA
abundance: many
v_gene: TRBV7-9
j_gene: TRBJ2-5

CDR3aa: CASSIRGPGEAFF
CDR3nt: TGTGCCAGCAGCATTAGAGGGCCGGGTGAAGCTTTCTTT
len: 13
d_gene: NA
abundance: few
v_gene: TRBV6-7
j_gene: TRBJ1-1

CDR3aa: CASRSSGTVVYNEQFF
CDR3nt: TGTGCCAGTAGGAGTTCCGGGACAGTCGTCTACAATGAGCAGTTCTTC
len: 16
d_gene: TRBD1
abundance: NA
v_gene: TRBV19
j_gene: TRBJ2-1